The 30 T cell receptor beta chains below come from one sample, sequenced in a study of blood T cell repertoires in COVID-19. Profiled with immunoSEQ multiplex PCR; TCRdb holds only in-frame clones, not every one. The table records 260,000 or so clones, nearly 90% of them present only once. Specimen: peripheral blood. These receptors were collected from a human donor in a cohort sampled during active COVID-19.

The genes are TRBV7-6 and TRBJ2-5, with 9 bases identical to TRBD1. The V gene's germline CDR1 is SGHVS and CDR2 FNYEAQ. This CDR3 is built from 16 residues. Trimming removed 5 bases from V and 4 bases from J; junction bases left unmatched: 11. As DNA, the CDR3 is TGTGCCAGCAGCCCCGTTGGAACAGGGGGCGGAGAGACCCAGTACTTC. It is translated as CASSPVGTGGGETQYF.

This rearrangement joins TRBV7-2 to TRBJ2-5; D perhaps matches TRBD2 (6 bases). Trimming stripped 8 bases from V and 6 bases from J, with 19 bases between. Germline V gene lookup returns CDR1 SGHTA and CDR2 FQGNSA. The CDR3 is 14 residues long. As DNA, the CDR3 is TGTGCCAGCTCCCCTGCGGGGCGGAGGAAGACCCAGTACTTC. Translated, it gives CASSPAGRRKTQYF.

The chain uses TRBV21-1 and TRBJ2-5; TRBD1 was called by the table and not checked on the DNA. TRBV21-1 is termed a pseudogene. CDR3 length equals 18 residues. The CDR3 DNA is TGTGCCAGCAGCAGGATGTGCAGGGGGCAGGGGCGGGTAAAGACCCAGTACTTC. The encoded protein is CASSRMCRGQGRVKTQYF.

The V gene is TRBV28, the J gene TRBJ2-7; tentative D call: TRBD2 (6 bases). Trimming took off 7 bases at V and 6 bases at J, with 19 bases between the two ends. This CDR3 has 14 residues. CDR1 and CDR2 (germline): MDHEN, SYDVKM. The DNA for the CDR3 is TGTGCCAGCACCTCACCGGGCGGGGTCAGCGAGCAGTACTTC. It is translated as CASTSPGGVSEQYF. Filled out from reference TRBV28 and TRBJ2-7, the complete variable domain reads DVKVTQSSRYLVKRTGEKVFLECVQDMDHENMFWYRQDPGLGLRLIYFSYDVKMKEKGDIPEGYSVSREKKERFSLILESASTNQTSMYLCASTSPGGVSEQYFGPGTRLTVT.

In DNA, the CDR3 is TGTGCCAGTAGTAACCCCCGGGACAGGGGGCTAGACTATGGCTACACCTTC. This codes for CASSNPRDRGLDYGYTF. This chain links TRBV19 with TRBJ1-2, with 12 positions matching TRBD1. Germline loops: CDR1 LNHDA, CDR2 SQIVND (reference sequence). V shed 4 bases, J shed 3 bases, and the junction held 9 bases outside the gene matches. CDR3 size: 17 residues.

This chain joins TRBV2 and TRBJ1-5, with 9 bases matching TRBD1. Unmatched junction bases numbered 5, after V lost 7 bases and J lost 4 bases. Germline loops: CDR1 SNHLY, CDR2 FYNNEI. The CDR3 runs to 14 residues. The CDR3: CASTRDRVNQPQHF. The CDR3 DNA sequence: TGTGCCAGCACCCGGGACAGGGTAAATCAGCCCCAGCATTTT.

The chain couples TRBV5-4 to TRBJ2-3; D is possibly TRBD2 (7 bases). V was clipped by 4 bases and J by 2 bases, with 20 bases between them. Germline-derived CDR1 and CDR2 are SGHNT and YYREEE (reference sequence). The CDR3 has 17 residues. CDR3 amino acids: CASSPREGGGVTDTQYF. DNA for the CDR3: TGTGCCAGCAGCCCTCGTGAGGGGGGGGGCGTCACAGATACGCAGTATTTT.

This chain uses TRBV12-3 or TRBV12-4 with TRBJ1-2; D ambiguous. V dropped 5 bases and J dropped 1 base, with 8 bases sitting between them. The CDR3 covers 13 residues. The CDR3 here is CASSRESNYGYTF. CDR3 DNA sequence: TGTGCCAGCAGTCGAGAGAGTAACTATGGCTACACCTTC.

V and J are TRBV10-3 and TRBJ1-1; 11 positions match TRBD1. The J segment lost 3 bases and the V segment lost 4 bases, leaving 7 bases of the junction unmatched. The germline CDR1 and CDR2 sequences are ENHRY and SYGVKD. CDR3 length equals 16 residues. CDR3 sequence reads: CAISAGGTGGDTEAFF. The CDR3 DNA sequence: TGTGCCATCAGTGCCGGTGGGACAGGGGGAGACACTGAAGCTTTCTTT.

The chain couples TRBV30 to TRBJ1-2; 8 positions match TRBD1. Germline lookup yields CDR1 GTSNPN and CDR2 SVGIG (reference sequence). V gave up 5 bases and J gave up 2 bases; unmatched junction bases: 7. This CDR3 is built from 14 residues. CDR3 region: CAWDRQGPNYGYTF. The CDR3 DNA is TGTGCCTGGGACCGACAGGGGCCCAACTATGGCTACACCTTC.

CDR3 bases: TGTGCCAGCAGAACGGCTGGGGCCAACGTCCTGACTTTC. Translated, it gives CASRTAGANVLTF. This chain connects TRBV6-6 to TRBJ2-6, with unresolved D. There are 13 residues in the CDR3. Germline V lookup: CDR1 MNHNY, CDR2 SVGAGI (reference sequence). Between the trimmed V and J ends, which lost 6 bases and 2 bases, there was a span of 5 bases.

The chain combines TRBV7-2 with TRBJ1-1; a possible D gene is TRBD1 (5 bases). There are 14 residues in the CDR3. Germline V gene lookup returns CDR1 SGHTA and CDR2 FQGNSA. V lost 2 bases, J lost 5 bases, and 12 bases lay in between. This CDR3 reads CASSLSTGGTEAFF. The DNA for the CDR3 is TGTGCCAGCAGCTTATCTACCGGGGGGACTGAAGCTTTCTTT.

This clone was seen just once. The CDR3 DNA is TGTGCCAGCTCAAAGAGGGAAAACCCTAGCGGGGGAGATGAGCAGTTCTTC. It yields the protein CASSKRENPSGGDEQFF. This chain links TRBV11-2 with TRBJ2-1, with 10 nucleotides matching TRBD2. The CDR3 loop spans 17 amino acids. Germline values: CDR1 SGHAT, CDR2 FQNNGV. V shed 8 bases and J 8 bases; nucleotides not matched to a gene: 18.

The J gene is TRBJ2-2, the V gene TRBV5-1; 10 bases match TRBD1. Germline CDR1 reads SGHRS; CDR2 reads YFSETQ. The CDR3 is 17 residues long. Unmatched junction bases numbered 8, after V lost 4 bases and J lost 2 bases. The CDR3 nucleotides read TGCGCCAGCAGCCCGGAAGGGACAGGGGCTAACACCGGGGAGCTGTTTTTT. This codes for CASSPEGTGANTGELFF.

There are a few counts of this clone. Other DNA sequences from this sample encode an identical CDR3 as well. This sequence joins TRBV24-1 and TRBJ2-5; D ambiguous. V was trimmed by 0 bases and J by 5 bases, leaving 3 bases between them. The length of the CDR3 is 12 residues. CDR1 and CDR2 (germline): KGHDR, SFDVKD. CDR3 in amino acids: CATSDLLETQYF. The CDR3 DNA reads TGTGCCACCAGTGATTTGCTGGAGACCCAGTACTTC.

The CDR3 sequence: CASSVYRNTEAFF. The CDR3 DNA reads as TGTGCCAGCAGCGTGTACAGGAACACTGAAGCTTTCTTT. The V gene is TRBV11-3, the J gene TRBJ1-1; the D is unclear. Trimming took 5 bases from V and 1 from J, leaving 8 bases between them. Germline lookup yields CDR1 SGHNT and CDR2 YENEEA. This CDR3 has 13 residues.

In its sample, this clone was seen a few times. The chain recombines TRBV7-2 with TRBJ1-5; D gene uncertain. V was cut by 2 bases and J by 5 bases, with 7 bases left in between. The CDR3 loop spans 13 amino acids. Germline CDR1 reads SGHTA; CDR2 reads FQGNSA. Here the CDR3 DNA reads TGTGCCAGCAGCTTAAAGGGAGATCAGCCCCAGCATTTT. This gives the protein CASSLKGDQPQHF. The full variable domain, with the rest looked up from reference TRBV7-2 and TRBJ1-5, is GAGVSQSPSNKVTEKGKDVELRCDPISGHTALYWYRQSLGQGLEFLIYFQGNSAPDKSGLPSDRFSAERTGGSVSTLTIQRTQQEDSAVYLCASSLKGDQPQHFGDGTRLSIL.

The chain couples TRBV9 to TRBJ1-6, with TRBD1 as a possible D gene (5 bases). This CDR3 region has 16 residues. Germline V CDR1 and CDR2: SGDLS, YYNGEE. Trimming pared 2 bases from V and 9 bases from J, leaving 18 bases between. CDR3 bases: TGTGCCAGCAGCGTGCTCCCGGGGGGGACGGGTTCACCCCTCCACTTT. Protein product: CASSVLPGGTGSPLHF.

This clone was counted between two and nine times. This chain connects TRBV7-2 to TRBJ2-1, with D possibly being TRBD2 (5 bases). The CDR3 runs to 15 residues. The germline V and J ends were trimmed by 5 bases and 6 bases, with 17 bases remaining between them. CDR1 and CDR2 (germline): SGHTA, FQGNSA. The CDR3 DNA is TGTGCCAGCAGCCTAGGAGGCTTGGGGAGCAATGAGCAGTTCTTC. Amino acid sequence: CASSLGGLGSNEQFF.

The rearrangement links TRBV5-8 to TRBJ2-6, with 7 bases lining up with TRBD1. J was trimmed by 0 bases and V by 3 bases; bases with no gene match: 9. Germline CDR1 is SGHTS and CDR2 is YDEGEE. The CDR3 has 18 amino acids. The CDR3 loop reads CASSSPGTVRSGANVLTF. The CDR3 DNA is TGTGCCAGCAGCTCTCCCGGGACAGTACGCTCTGGGGCCAACGTCCTGACTTTC.

The genes are TRBV11-1 and TRBJ2-7; 9 bases align to TRBD1. Germline V gives CDR1 SGHAT, CDR2 FQDESV (reference sequence). Trimming took 6 bases from V and 5 from J; bases not matched to a gene: 8. This CDR3 contains 14 residues. The CDR3, as DNA: TGTGCCAGCAGTCTCGGGACAGGGTACCACGAGCAGTACTTC. It yields the protein CASSLGTGYHEQYF.

This chain joins TRBV28 and TRBJ2-7, with D possibly TRBD2 on 7 matching bases. The CDR3 is 13 amino acids. The germline V and J ends were trimmed by 5 bases and 6 bases, with 14 bases remaining between them. Germline lookup yields CDR1 MDHEN and CDR2 SYDVKM. The CDR3 sequence is CASSPEGGSEQYF. The CDR3 DNA sequence: TGTGCCAGCAGTCCCGAGGGGGGGAGCGAGCAGTACTTC.

This rearrangement joins TRBV18 to TRBJ2-3, with D possibly TRBD2 on 5 matching bases. The CDR3 sequence is 15 residues long. V was clipped by 6 bases and J by 0 bases, with 13 bases between them. Germline loops: CDR1 KGHSH, CDR2 LQKENI. The CDR3 sequence is CASSPGLASTDTQYF. The CDR3 DNA reads TGTGCCAGCTCCCCCGGACTCGCTAGCACAGATACGCAGTATTTT.

The rearrangement joins TRBV5-1 to TRBJ2-7, with TRBD1 matching 7 bases. Unmatched junction bases numbered 8, after V lost 5 bases and J lost 0 bases. CDR3 size: 15 residues. CDR1 and CDR2 from the germline V gene are SGHRS and YFSETQ. The CDR3, as DNA: TGCGCCAGCAGTATAACAGGGGTTAGCTCCTACGAGCAGTACTTC. As protein: CASSITGVSSYEQYF.

J is TRBJ1-2 and V is TRBV18, with D possibly being TRBD1 (6 bases). The V end was cut by 3 bases, the J end by 3 bases, with 8 bases between. The CDR3 length is 13 residues. CDR1 is KGHSH and CDR2 is LQKENI in the germline V gene. CDR3 sequence (DNA): TGTGCCAGCTCACCTGAGGGGGACTATGGCTACACCTTC. Its protein is CASSPEGDYGYTF. Supplemented by reference TRBV18 and TRBJ1-2, the full variable domain reads NAGVMQNPRHLVRRRGQEARLRCSPMKGHSHVYWYRQLPEEGLKFMVYLQKENIIDESGMPKERFSAEFPKEGPSILRIQQVVRGDSAAYFCASSPEGDYGYTFGSGTRLTVV.

The chain employs TRBV18 and TRBJ1-1, with D perhaps matching TRBD1 (5 bases). The CDR3 contains 14 residues. V lost 1 base, J lost 5 bases, and 11 bases lay in between. Per the germline V gene, CDR1 is KGHSH and CDR2 is LQKENI. In DNA, the CDR3 is TGTGCCAGCTCACCACAGGTCGGGGGAACTGAAGCTTTCTTT. Residues: CASSPQVGGTEAFF.

The V call is TRBV9, the J call TRBJ2-7, with 7 bases identical to TRBD1. The ends lost 3 bases at V and 0 bases at J; junction bases unmatched: 3. Germline V gives CDR1 SGDLS, CDR2 YYNGEE. The CDR3 spans 14 residues. In DNA, the CDR3 is TGTGCCAGCAGCGCACAGGGGCTCTCCTACGAGCAGTACTTC. Protein sequence: CASSAQGLSYEQYF.

This chain connects TRBV3-1 (or the pseudogene TRBV3-2) to TRBJ1-3, with D possibly TRBD1 on 6 matching bases. Trimming cost V 4 bases and J 9 bases, with 19 bases left between them. Germline values: CDR1 LGHDT, CDR2 YNNKEL (reference sequence). CDR3 size: 15 residues. Here the CDR3 DNA reads TGTGCCAGCAGCCTTGGGGGGGGCGAGTTGGGCACCATATATTTT. The encoded protein is CASSLGGGELGTIYF.

V usage is TRBV24-1 and J usage is TRBJ2-3; D perhaps matches TRBD2 (6 bases). From germline, CDR1 is KGHDR and CDR2 SFDVKD. The CDR3 covers 13 residues. V lost 9 bases, J lost 2 bases, and 11 bases lay in between. The CDR3 region has the DNA TGTGCCACCTCTGAGGACTACACAGATACGCAGTATTTT. It yields the protein CATSEDYTDTQYF.

This clone was seen only a few times. The chain recombines TRBV9 with TRBJ2-1, with 10 bases matching TRBD2. This CDR3 contains 13 residues. Looked up from germline, CDR1 is SGDLS and CDR2 is YYNGEE. J was trimmed by 12 bases and V by 4 bases; bases with no gene match: 7. CDR3 sequence reads: CASSNQRGGRQFF. CDR3 coding DNA: TGTGCCAGCAGCAATCAGCGGGGGGGAAGGCAGTTCTTC.